This T cell receptor beta chain is from a study of graft-versus-host responses after intestinal transplantation. Whole-study context: Every recipient underwent anti-thymocyte globulin induction, then tacrolimus and steroids for roughly three years.

Remarks on this clone: The antigen is undetermined.

TCRdb's table, derived via immunoSEQ multiplex PCR, lists solely in-frame clones and lacks some. This table has about 81,000 clones, 91% appearing once. V gave up 4 bases and J gave up 4 bases; unmatched junction bases: 7. The CDR3 length is 15 residues. Germline assignment: CDR1 LNHDA and CDR2 SQIVND (reference sequence). The rearrangement joins TRBV19 to TRBJ2-1, with TRBD2 matching over 7 bases. The receptor was isolated from a human donor who was the organ donor for an intestinal transplant. Sequences were derived from unstimulated CD4+ T cells sorted from spleen or lymph node cells, sampled before transplant. The CDR3 is CASSKGLDLYNEQFF. The DNA for the CDR3 is TGTGCCAGTAGTAAAGGACTAGACCTATACAATGAGCAGTTCTTC.